This T cell receptor (beta chain) comes out of a study of PD-L1 blockade in urothelial cancer. Clones were sequenced by immunoSEQ multiplex PCR, and TCRdb holds only the in-frame ones, with some missing. Here the sample spans tens of thousands of clones, more than 75% being singletons. J gave up 4 bases and V 4 bases, and 2 bases lay outside the gene matches. Germline V gene lookup returns CDR1 SGHAT and CDR2 FQNNGV. The CDR3 has 14 amino acids. The sequencing here drew on PBMCs, taken around atezolizumab (anti-PD-L1) treatment. The V call is TRBV11-2, the J call TRBJ1-4; 8 bases line up with TRBD1. The TCR was taken from a man aged 65-85 years with urothelial cancer. In DNA, the CDR3 is TGTGCCAGCAGCTCGGGACAGGTTAATGAAAAACTGTTTTTT. This sequence encodes CASSSGQVNEKLFF.